The rows below give T cell receptor beta chains drawn from one sample of a study of shared clonotypes between healthy human individuals. Method: immunoSEQ multiplex PCR; TCRdb's copy keeps in-frame clones and lacks some. Of 2 million to 2.5 million clones listed, approximately 94% are singletons. The sequenced material came from naive CD8+ T cells sorted from blood. The receptors here all came from a man aged 18 to 30 in good health. Both conserved end residues are part of each CDR3. D genes are given only for firm matches. The size entry is marked missing in some rows and otherwise reads once, few, many or a size class.

NA	NA	TRBV5-1	TRBJ1-2	CASSDNYGYTF	TGCGCCAGCTCTGACAACTATGGCTACACCTTC
NA	TRBD2	TRBV13	TRBJ2-1	CASSPRLAGWSSYNEQFF	TGTGCCAGCAGCCCCCGACTAGCGGGGTGGAGCTCCTACAATGAGCAGTTCTTC
NA	TRBD2	TRBV7-9	TRBJ2-3	CASSEGLADYTDTQYF	TGTGCCAGCAGCGAGGGACTAGCGGACTATACAGATACGCAGTATTTT
NA	TRBD2	TRBV5-1	TRBJ2-7	CASSGGLEQYF	TGCGCCAGTAGCGGGGGCCTCGAGCAGTACTTC
NA	TRBD1	TRBV29-1	TRBJ1-1	CSVEDRFSTEAFF	TGCAGCGTTGAGGACAGGTTTTCCACTGAAGCTTTCTTT
NA	NA	TRBV28	TRBJ2-7	CASSLPPPYLSYEQYF	TGTGCCAGCAGTTTACCCCCACCTTATCTTTCCTACGAGCAGTACTTC
NA	TRBD2	TRBV28	TRBJ2-3	CASNSGLAGFADTQYF	TGTGCCAGCAACTCGGGACTAGCGGGGTTTGCAGATACGCAGTATTTT
NA	TRBD1	TRBV4-1	TRBJ1-4	CASSQVPVGQGINEKLFF	TGCGCCAGCAGCCAAGTGCCGGTCGGACAGGGCATTAATGAAAAACTGTTTTTT
NA	NA	TRBV5-1	TRBJ1-5	CASSLVDPSNQPQHF	TGCGCCAGCAGCTTGGTCGACCCTAGCAATCAGCCCCAGCATTTT
once	TRBD1	TRBV5-4	TRBJ2-7	CASSVDGGTGSYEQYF	TGTGCCAGCAGCGTCGATGGAGGGACAGGAAGCTACGAGCAGTACTTC
NA	TRBD2	TRBV2	TRBJ2-4	CASSEQGGRDGQNIQYF	TGTGCCAGCAGTGAACAGGGCGGGAGGGATGGACAAAACATTCAGTACTTC
NA	TRBD1	TRBV27	TRBJ1-2	CASMAQGAWGYTF	TGTGCCAGCATGGCACAGGGGGCATGGGGCTACACCTTC
NA	TRBD2	TRBV4-3	TRBJ2-7	CASSQDPAGSYEQYF	TGCGCCAGCAGCCAAGATCCAGCGGGGTCCTACGAGCAGTACTTC
once	NA	TRBV9	TRBJ2-1	CASSAYAEWGAENEQFF	TGTGCCAGCAGCGCCTATGCGGAGTGGGGGGCGGAAAATGAGCAGTTCTTC
NA	NA	TRBV7-6	TRBJ2-1	CASSLGLSDNEQFF	TGTGCCAGCAGCTTAGGACTATCGGACAATGAGCAGTTCTTC
NA	NA	TRBV10-3	TRBJ2-3	CAISESVADTQYF	TGTGCCATCAGTGAGTCGGTGGCAGATACGCAGTATTTT
NA	NA	TRBV2	TRBJ2-1	CASSEPESSYNEQFF	TGTGCCAGCAGTGAGCCGGAAAGCTCCTACAATGAGCAGTTCTTC
few	NA	TRBV28	TRBJ1-6	CASSFRGTSYNSPLHF	TGTGCCAGCAGTTTTAGAGGGACCTCCTATAATTCACCCCTCCACTTT
NA	NA	TRBV19	TRBJ2-3	CASSIARVSTDTQYF	TGTGCCAGTAGTATAGCCAGGGTGAGCACAGATACGCAGTATTTT
NA	TRBD1	TRBV7-9	TRBJ2-3	CASSQGQGDTDTQYF	TGTGCCAGCAGCCAAGGACAGGGGGACACAGATACGCAGTATTTT
NA	TRBD2	TRBV10-3	TRBJ2-3	CATESVLAGGADTQYF	TGTGCCACCGAATCCGTACTAGCGGGAGGGGCGGATACGCAGTATTTT
once	NA	TRBV7-2	TRBJ2-3	CASSAGQLSTDTQYF	TGTGCCAGCAGCGCAGGACAGCTTAGCACAGATACGCAGTATTTT
NA	NA	TRBV6-5	TRBJ1-1	CASRYGVFTEAFF	TGTGCCAGCAGGTACGGAGTCTTCACTGAAGCTTTCTTT
once	NA	TRBV6-5	TRBJ1-6	CASRSDGRGNSPLHF	TGTGCCAGCAGGTCCGACGGGAGGGGGAATTCACCCCTCCACTTT
NA	NA	TRBV10-3	TRBJ2-5	CAIRTAETQYF	TGTGCCATCCGGACGGCGGAGACCCAGTACTTC
NA	NA	TRBV2	TRBJ2-1	CASMVGASSPNEQFF	TGTGCCAGCATGGTCGGAGCCTCCTCGCCCAATGAGCAGTTCTTC
NA	NA	TRBV9	TRBJ1-4	CASSVEGKVNEKLFF	TGTGCCAGCAGCGTAGAAGGAAAGGTTAATGAAAAACTGTTTTTT
NA	TRBD1	TRBV6-5	TRBJ2-5	CASRWTGRWETQYF	TGTGCCAGCAGGTGGACAGGGCGATGGGAGACCCAGTACTTC
NA	NA	TRBV6-4	TRBJ2-1	CASRTDRNTYNEQFF	TGTGCCAGCAGAACCGACCGAAATACCTACAATGAGCAGTTCTTC
NA	NA	TRBV4-1	TRBJ2-1	CASSQEGGRGVGGDEQFF	TGCGCCAGCAGCCAAGAAGGGGGAAGGGGGGTTGGAGGGGATGAGCAGTTCTTC
NA	NA	TRBV4-1	TRBJ2-7	CASSQDSASEAYEQYF	TGCGCCAGCAGCCAAGATTCCGCCAGCGAGGCGTACGAGCAGTACTTC
NA	NA	TRBV19	TRBJ1-4	CASRGWVEEKLFF	TGTGCCAGTAGAGGATGGGTTGAAGAAAAACTGTTTTTT
NA	TRBD1	TRBV30	TRBJ2-7	CAWSVGTGGDEQYF	TGTGCCTGGAGTGTAGGGACAGGGGGCGACGAGCAGTACTTC
NA	TRBD2	TRBV4-1	TRBJ2-5	CASSQATPWEGGRETQYF	TGCGCCAGCAGCCAAGCCACCCCTTGGGAGGGCGGAAGGGAGACCCAGTACTTC
NA	NA	TRBV29-1	TRBJ1-2	CSAAGGDIRANYGYTF	TGCAGCGCGGCCGGCGGGGACATTCGAGCTAACTATGGCTACACCTTC
NA	TRBD1	TRBV19	TRBJ2-7	CASGDRGPYEQYF	TGTGCCAGTGGGGACAGGGGGCCGTACGAGCAGTACTTC
NA	NA	TRBV7-6	TRBJ2-1	CASSLGSEQFF	TGTGCCAGCAGCTTAGGGTCTGAGCAGTTCTTC